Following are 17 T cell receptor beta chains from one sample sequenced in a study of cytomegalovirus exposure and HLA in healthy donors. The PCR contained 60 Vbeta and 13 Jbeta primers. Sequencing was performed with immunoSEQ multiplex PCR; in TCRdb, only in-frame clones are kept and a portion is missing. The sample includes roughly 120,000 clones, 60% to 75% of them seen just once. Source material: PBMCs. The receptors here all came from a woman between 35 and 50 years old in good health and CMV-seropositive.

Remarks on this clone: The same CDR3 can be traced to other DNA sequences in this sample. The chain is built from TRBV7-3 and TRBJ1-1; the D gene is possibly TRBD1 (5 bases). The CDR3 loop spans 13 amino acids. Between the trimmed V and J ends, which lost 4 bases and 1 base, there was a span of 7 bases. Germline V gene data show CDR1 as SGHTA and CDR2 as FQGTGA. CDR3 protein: CASSSGQNTEAFF. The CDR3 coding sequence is TGTGCCAGCAGCTCTGGACAGAACACTGAAGCTTTCTTT. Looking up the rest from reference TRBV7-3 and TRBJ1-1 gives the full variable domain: GAGVSQTPSNKVTEKGKYVELRCDPISGHTALYWYRQSLGQGPEFLIYFQGTGAADDSGLPNDRFFAVRPEGSVSTLKIQRTERGDSAVYLCASSSGQNTEAFFGQGTRLTVV.

CDR3 sequence reads: CANRGLPNYGYTF. CDR3 nucleotides: TGTGCCAACAGGGGGCTACCTAACTATGGCTACACCTTC. The chain has TRBV2 and TRBJ1-2, with 9 bases identical to TRBD1. The CDR3 runs 13 residues. J was trimmed by 0 bases and V by 10 bases; bases with no gene match: 3. Germline V gives CDR1 SNHLY, CDR2 FYNNEI.

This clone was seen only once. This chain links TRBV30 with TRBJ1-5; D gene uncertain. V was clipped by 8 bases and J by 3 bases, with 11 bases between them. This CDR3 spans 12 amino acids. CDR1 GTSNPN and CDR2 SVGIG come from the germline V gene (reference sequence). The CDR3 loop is CAIGENNQPQHF. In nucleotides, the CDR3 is TGTGCCATCGGAGAAAACAATCAGCCCCAGCATTTT.

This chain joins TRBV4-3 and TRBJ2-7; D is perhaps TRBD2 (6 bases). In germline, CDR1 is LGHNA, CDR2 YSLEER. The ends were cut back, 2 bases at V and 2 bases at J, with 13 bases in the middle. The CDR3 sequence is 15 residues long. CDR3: CASSQLSGGPYEQYF. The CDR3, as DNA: TGCGCCAGCAGCCAATTGTCCGGGGGTCCCTACGAGCAGTACTTC.

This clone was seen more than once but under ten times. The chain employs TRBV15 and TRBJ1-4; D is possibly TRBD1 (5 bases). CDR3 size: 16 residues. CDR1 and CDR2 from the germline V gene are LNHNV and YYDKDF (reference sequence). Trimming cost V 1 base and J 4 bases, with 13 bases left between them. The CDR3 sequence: CATSRVQGLGNEKLFF. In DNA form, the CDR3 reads TGTGCCACCAGCAGAGTCCAGGGATTGGGTAATGAAAAACTGTTTTTT.

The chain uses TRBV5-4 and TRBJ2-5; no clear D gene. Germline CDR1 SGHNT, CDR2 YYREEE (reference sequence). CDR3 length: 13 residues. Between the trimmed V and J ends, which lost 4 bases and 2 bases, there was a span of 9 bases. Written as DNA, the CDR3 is TGTGCCAGCAGCCTTAGTAATCAAGAGACCCAGTACTTC. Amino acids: CASSLSNQETQYF. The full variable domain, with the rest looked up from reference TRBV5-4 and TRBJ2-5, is ETGVTQSPTHLIKTRGQQVTLRCSSQSGHNTVSWYQQALGQGPQFIFQYYREEENGRGNFPPRFSGLQFPNYSSELNVNALELDDSALYLCASSLSNQETQYFGPGTRLLVL.

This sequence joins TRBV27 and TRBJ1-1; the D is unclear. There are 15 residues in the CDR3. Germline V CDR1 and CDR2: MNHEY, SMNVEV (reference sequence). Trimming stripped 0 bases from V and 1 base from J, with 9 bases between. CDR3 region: CASSLSAAGNTEAFF. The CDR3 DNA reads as TGTGCCAGCAGTTTATCAGCGGCAGGGAACACTGAAGCTTTCTTT.

The CDR3 DNA follows: TGTGCCAGCAGTTCCCTATTAAGGGGCTATGGCTACACCTTC. Translation: CASSSLLRGYGYTF. V is TRBV27 and J is TRBJ1-2, with a possible D match to TRBD1 (5 bases). This CDR3 contains 14 residues. Germline V gives CDR1 MNHEY, CDR2 SMNVEV (reference sequence). V lost 4 bases and J 4 bases, leaving 13 bases between the germline ends.

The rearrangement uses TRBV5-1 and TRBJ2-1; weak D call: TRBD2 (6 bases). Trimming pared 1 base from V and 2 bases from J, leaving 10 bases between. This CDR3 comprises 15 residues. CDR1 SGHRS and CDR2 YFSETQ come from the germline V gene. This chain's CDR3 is CASSLSGTPYNEQFF. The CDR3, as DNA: TGCGCCAGCAGCTTGTCCGGGACTCCCTACAATGAGCAGTTCTTC. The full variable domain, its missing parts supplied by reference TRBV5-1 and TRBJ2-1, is KAGVTQTPRYLIKTRGQQVTLSCSPISGHRSVSWYQQTPGQGLQFLFEYFSETQRNKGNFPGRFSGRQFSNSRSEMNVSTLELGDSALYLCASSLSGTPYNEQFFGPGTRLTVL.

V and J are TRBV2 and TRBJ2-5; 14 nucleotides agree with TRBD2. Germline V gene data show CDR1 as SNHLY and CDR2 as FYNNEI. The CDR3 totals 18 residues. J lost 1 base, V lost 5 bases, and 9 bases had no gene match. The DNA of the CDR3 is TGTGCCAGCAGTTGGACTAGCGGGGGGCCGGGATCCCAAGAGACCCAGTACTTC. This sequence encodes CASSWTSGGPGSQETQYF.

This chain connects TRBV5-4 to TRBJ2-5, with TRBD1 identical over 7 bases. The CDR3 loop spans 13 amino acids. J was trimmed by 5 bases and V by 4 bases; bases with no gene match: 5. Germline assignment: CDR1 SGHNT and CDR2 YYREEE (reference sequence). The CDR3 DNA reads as TGTGCCAGCAGCCCGACAGGGATCGAGACCCAGTACTTC. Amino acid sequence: CASSPTGIETQYF.

CDR3 residues: CASSTPGQGSGNQPQHF. Here the CDR3 DNA reads TGTGCCAGTAGTACGCCCGGGCAGGGGTCGGGCAATCAGCCCCAGCATTTT. The rearrangement joins TRBV19 to TRBJ1-5; tentatively, D is TRBD1 (6 bases). Between the trimmed V and J ends, which lost 4 bases and 2 bases, there was a span of 18 bases. CDR1 and CDR2 from the germline V gene are LNHDA and SQIVND (reference sequence). The CDR3 runs to 17 residues.

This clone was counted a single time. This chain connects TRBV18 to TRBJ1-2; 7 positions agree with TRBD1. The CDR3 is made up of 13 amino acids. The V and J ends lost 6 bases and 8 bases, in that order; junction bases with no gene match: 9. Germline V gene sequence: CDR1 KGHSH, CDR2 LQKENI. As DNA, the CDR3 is TGTGCCAGCTCCCGACAGGGAACTCCCGGCTACACCTTC. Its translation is CASSRQGTPGYTF.

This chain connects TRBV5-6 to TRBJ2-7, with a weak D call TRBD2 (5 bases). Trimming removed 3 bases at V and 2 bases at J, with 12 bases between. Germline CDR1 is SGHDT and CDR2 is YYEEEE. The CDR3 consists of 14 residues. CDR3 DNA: TGTGCCAGCAGCTACCCGGGAAGGCCCTACGAGCAGTACTTC. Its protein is CASSYPGRPYEQYF.

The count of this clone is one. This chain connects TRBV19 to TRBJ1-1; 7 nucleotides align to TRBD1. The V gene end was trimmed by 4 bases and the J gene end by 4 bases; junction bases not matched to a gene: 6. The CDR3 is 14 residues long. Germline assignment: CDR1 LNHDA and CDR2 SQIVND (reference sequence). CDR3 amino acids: CASSTSTGVTEAFF. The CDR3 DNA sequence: TGTGCCAGTAGTACCTCTACAGGGGTCACTGAAGCTTTCTTT.

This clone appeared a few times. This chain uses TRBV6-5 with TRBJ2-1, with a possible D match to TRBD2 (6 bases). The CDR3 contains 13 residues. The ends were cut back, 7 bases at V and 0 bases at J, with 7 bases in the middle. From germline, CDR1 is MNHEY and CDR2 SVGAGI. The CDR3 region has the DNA TGTGCCAGCAAGGGAGGCTCCTACAATGAGCAGTTCTTC. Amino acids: CASKGGSYNEQFF.

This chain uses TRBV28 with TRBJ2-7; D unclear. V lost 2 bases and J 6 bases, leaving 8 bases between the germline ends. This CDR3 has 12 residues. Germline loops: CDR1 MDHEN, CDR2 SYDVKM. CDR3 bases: TGTGCCAGCAGTTTAGGCGGCGTCGAGCAGTACTTC. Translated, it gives CASSLGGVEQYF.